These T cell receptor beta chains were read from a single sample in a study of cytomegalovirus exposure and HLA in healthy donors. Libraries were prepared by immunoSEQ multiplex PCR; TCRdb keeps only in-frame clonotypes and omits some of them. The repertoire includes roughly 300,000 clones, roughly 85% of them detected once, and around 0.8% sits in the top ten. What was sequenced was PBMCs. The receptors were sampled from a woman aged 18-35 years in good health and CMV-seronegative. Each CDR3 is given with its conserved first and last residue. The D gene is left open where the match is weak. Expanded clones are given a class, and other clones once, few, many or no size at all.

V gene	D gene	clone size	J gene	CDR3 DNA	CDR3 protein
TRBV5-6	TRBD2	NA	TRBJ2-7	TGTGCCAGCAGCTTGGCAGGTACGGGACTAGCGTTCTCCTACGAGCAGTACTTC	CASSLAGTGLAFSYEQYF
TRBV6-1	TRBD1	NA	TRBJ1-2	TGTGCCAGCAGTGACCCTCCAGGACAGGGGCCTAACTATGGCTACACCTTC	CASSDPPGQGPNYGYTF
TRBV7-9	TRBD2	once	TRBJ2-7	TGTGCCAGCAGCTTAGGATTGGGACTAGACTCCTACGAGCAGTACTTC	CASSLGLGLDSYEQYF
TRBV6-5	TRBD2	NA	TRBJ2-2	TGTGCCAGCGCCTTTCGGGGGGCGAACACCGGGGAGCTGTTTTTT	CASAFRGANTGELFF
TRBV6-5	TRBD1	NA	TRBJ1-5	TGTGCCAGCACCCAGACAGGGATGCTGCCTCAGCCCCAGCATTTT	CASTQTGMLPQPQHF
TRBV4-1	NA	NA	TRBJ1-2	TGCGCCAGCAGCCAAGCCCAAGCCGCCACTAACTATGGCTACACCTTC	CASSQAQAATNYGYTF
TRBV4-2	NA	NA	TRBJ2-7	TGTGCCAGCAGCCAAGACTGGACTGTCTCCTACGAGCAGTACTTC	CASSQDWTVSYEQYF
TRBV4-1	TRBD2	once	TRBJ2-2	TGCGCCAGCAGGCCACGGATAGCGGGAGTCACCGGGGAGCTGTTTTTT	CASRPRIAGVTGELFF
TRBV18	NA	once	TRBJ2-1	TGTGCCAGCTCTAGAAACGGGAACTCCTACAATGAGCAGTTCTTC	CASSRNGNSYNEQFF
TRBV5-5	TRBD1	NA	TRBJ1-5	TGTGCCAGCAGATCCGGGACAGGGGATCAGCCCCAGCATTTT	CASRSGTGDQPQHF
TRBV9	NA	NA	TRBJ1-1	TGTGCCAGCAGCGGAGGACAGACTTTGAACACTGAAGCTTTCTTT	CASSGGQTLNTEAFF
TRBV13	TRBD1	NA	TRBJ2-5	TGTGCCAGCAGCTTATGGGGGACAGAAGAGACCCAGTACTTC	CASSLWGTEETQYF
TRBV29-1	NA	NA	TRBJ1-2	TGCAGCGTTGAACAGCCAGGCCCGCTTGTCTATGGCTACACCTTC	CSVEQPGPLVYGYTF
TRBV11-2	NA	NA	TRBJ2-7	TGTGCCAGCAGCGCCGCACAGGCCGGTGCTATGTACGAGCAGTACTTC	CASSAAQAGAMYEQYF
TRBV2	NA	once	TRBJ2-5	TGTGCCAGCAGGCTGGGCGCAGGGCGTTCAGAGACCCAGTACTTC	CASRLGAGRSETQYF